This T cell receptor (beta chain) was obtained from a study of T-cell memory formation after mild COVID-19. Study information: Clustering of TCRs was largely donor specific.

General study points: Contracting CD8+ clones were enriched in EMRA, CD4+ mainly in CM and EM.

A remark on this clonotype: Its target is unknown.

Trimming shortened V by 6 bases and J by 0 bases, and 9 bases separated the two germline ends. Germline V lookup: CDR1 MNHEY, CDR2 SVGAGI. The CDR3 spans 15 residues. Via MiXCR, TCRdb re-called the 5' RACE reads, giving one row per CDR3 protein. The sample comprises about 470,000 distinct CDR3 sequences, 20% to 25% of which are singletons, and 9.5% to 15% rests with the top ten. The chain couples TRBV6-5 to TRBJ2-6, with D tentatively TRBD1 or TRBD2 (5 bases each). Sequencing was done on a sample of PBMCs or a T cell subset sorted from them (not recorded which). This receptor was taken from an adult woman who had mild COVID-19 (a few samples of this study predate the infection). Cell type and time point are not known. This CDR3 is CASRPGASGANVLTF. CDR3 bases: TGTGCCAGCAGACCCGGGGCCTCTGGGGCCAACGTCCTGACTTTC.